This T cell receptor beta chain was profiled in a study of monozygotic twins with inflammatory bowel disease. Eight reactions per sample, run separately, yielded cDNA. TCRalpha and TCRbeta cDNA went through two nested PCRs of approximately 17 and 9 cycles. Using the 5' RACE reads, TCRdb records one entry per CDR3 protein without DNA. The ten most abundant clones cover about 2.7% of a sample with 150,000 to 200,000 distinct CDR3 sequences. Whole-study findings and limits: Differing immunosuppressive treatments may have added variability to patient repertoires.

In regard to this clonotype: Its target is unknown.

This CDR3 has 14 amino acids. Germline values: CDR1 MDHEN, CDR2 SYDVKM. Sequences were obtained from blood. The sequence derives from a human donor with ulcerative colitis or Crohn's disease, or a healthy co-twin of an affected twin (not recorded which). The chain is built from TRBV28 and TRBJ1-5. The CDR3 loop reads CASSSNGEVQPQHF. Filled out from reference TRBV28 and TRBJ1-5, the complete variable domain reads DVKVTQSSRYLVKRTGEKVFLECVQDMDHENMFWYRQDPGLGLRLIYFSYDVKMKEKGDIPEGYSVSREKKERFSLILESASTNQTSMYLCASSSNGEVQPQHFGDGTRLSIL.